These 5 T cell receptor beta chains were all obtained from the same sample, sequenced in a study of shared clonotypes between healthy human individuals. TCRdb's copy holds only in-frame clones and misses some; the assay was immunoSEQ multiplex PCR. The repertoire holds some 1 million clones, with roughly 80% as singletons. The material sequenced was memory CD4+ T cells sorted from blood. Noted subset: CD45RA-negative fraction. The receptors come from a man between 18 and 29 years old in good health.

This clone was detected only once. The chain combines TRBV5-1 with TRBJ1-2, with D possibly matching TRBD1 (5 bases). Trimming cost V 0 bases and J 3 bases, with 6 bases left between them. The CDR3 has 13 residues. Germline V gives CDR1 SGHRS, CDR2 YFSETQ. The CDR3 is CASSLDRYYGYTF. CDR3 DNA: TGCGCCAGCAGCTTGGACAGGTACTATGGCTACACCTTC.

On this clone itself: This may be a read error: a much more frequent sequence differs by one nucleotide. The V gene is TRBV5-1, the J gene TRBJ2-2; D possibly corresponds to TRBD1 (5 bases). V shed 0 bases and J shed 4 bases, with 7 bases lying between them. This CDR3 comprises 14 residues. Germline V gene data show CDR1 as SGHRS and CDR2 as YFSETQ. The CDR3 sequence is CASSLGQITGELFF. The CDR3 bases are TGCGCCAGCAGCTTGGGACAGATCACCGGGGAGCTGTTTTTT.

V gene TRBV7-9 combines with J gene TRBJ2-5; D gene unclear. The DNA end is a closer match to TRBJ2-7, so the J assignment may be wrong. From germline, CDR1 is SEHNR and CDR2 FQNEAQ (reference sequence). There are 14 residues in the CDR3. The CDR3 region has the DNA TGTGCCAGCAGCCGGACGCCTCAGGTCTACGAGCAGTACTTC. The encoded protein is CASSRTPQVYEQYF.

The CDR3 protein is CASQSYNEQFF. CDR3 coding DNA: TGTGCCAGCCAGTCCTACAATGAGCAGTTCTTC. This rearrangement joins TRBV6-6 to TRBJ2-1; D is undetermined. CDR3 size: 11 residues. Germline CDR1 and CDR2: MNHNY and SVGAGI (reference sequence). Trimming left V 8 bases short and J 1 base short, with 3 bases between.

This chain uses TRBV7-8 with TRBJ1-5; a weak D match, TRBD1 (6 bases). This CDR3 is 16 amino acids long. Germline V gene data show CDR1 as SGHVS and CDR2 as FQNEAQ. Between the trimmed V and J ends, which lost 5 bases and 0 bases, there was a span of 14 bases. DNA for the CDR3: TGTGCCAGCAGCGGACTTCGGACAGATAGCAATCAGCCCCAGCATTTT. It codes for CASSGLRTDSNQPQHF.